The present TCR beta chain was sequenced within a study of T-cell reconstitution after alpha-beta-depleted transplantation in children. This clonotype was counted between two and nine times. The authors prepared the TCRbeta library with unique molecular identifiers. Using its own MiXCR run on the PCR reads, TCRdb lists one record per CDR3 protein. The sample includes about 640,000 distinct CDR3 sequences, 16% seen only once; the top ten take 1.1%. Germline V lookup: CDR1 SGDLS, CDR2 YYNGEE. The V end lost 0 bases, the J end lost 4 bases, and 13 bases lay between the germline ends. The CDR3 has 15 amino acids.

The source material was PBMCs from the stem cell graft donor, sampled from the stem cell graft. The TCR comes from a human donor who donated a stem cell graft to a child with acute myeloid leukemia. This chain connects TRBV9 to TRBJ2-5; D might be TRBD1 or TRBD2, each matching 5 bases. CDR3 DNA: TGTGCCAGCAGCGTAGGAGGGGTGATCACAGAGACCCAGTACTTC. Protein product: CASSVGGVITETQYF.